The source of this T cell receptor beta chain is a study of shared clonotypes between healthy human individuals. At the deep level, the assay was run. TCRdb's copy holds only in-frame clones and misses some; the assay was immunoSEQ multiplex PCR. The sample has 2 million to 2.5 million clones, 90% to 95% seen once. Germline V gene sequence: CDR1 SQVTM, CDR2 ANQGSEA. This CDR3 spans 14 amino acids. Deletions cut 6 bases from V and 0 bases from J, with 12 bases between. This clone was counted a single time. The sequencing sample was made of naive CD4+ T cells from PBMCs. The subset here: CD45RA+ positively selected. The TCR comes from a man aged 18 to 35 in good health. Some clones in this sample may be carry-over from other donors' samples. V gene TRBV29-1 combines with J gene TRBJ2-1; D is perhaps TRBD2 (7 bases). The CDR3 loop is CSVAGAGSYNEQFF. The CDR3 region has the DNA TGCAGCGTGGCGGGGGCGGGCTCCTACAATGAGCAGTTCTTC.